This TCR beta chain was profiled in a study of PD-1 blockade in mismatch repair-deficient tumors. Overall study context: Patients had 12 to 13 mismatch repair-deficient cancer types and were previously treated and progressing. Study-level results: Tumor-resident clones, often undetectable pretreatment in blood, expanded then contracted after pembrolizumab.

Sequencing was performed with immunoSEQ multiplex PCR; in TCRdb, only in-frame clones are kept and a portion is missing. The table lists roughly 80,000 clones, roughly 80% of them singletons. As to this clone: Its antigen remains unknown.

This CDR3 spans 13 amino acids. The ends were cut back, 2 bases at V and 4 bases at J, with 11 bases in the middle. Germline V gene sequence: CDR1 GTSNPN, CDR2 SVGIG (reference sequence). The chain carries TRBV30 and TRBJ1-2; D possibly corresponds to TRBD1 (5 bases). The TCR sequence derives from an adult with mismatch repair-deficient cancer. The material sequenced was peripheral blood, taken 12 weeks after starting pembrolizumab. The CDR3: CAWSPDILYGYTF. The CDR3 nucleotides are TGTGCCTGGAGTCCGGACATACTCTATGGCTACACCTTC.